In its sample, the clone carrying this T cell receptor beta chain was seen many times. Its antigen is unknown. Germline V gene lookup returns CDR1 GTSNPN and CDR2 SVGIG (reference sequence). This CDR3 contains 15 residues. After removal of 3 bases from V and 0 bases from J, the junction contained 6 bases not matched to a gene. MiXCR, run by TCRdb on the multiplex PCR reads, gives a single entry per CDR3 protein. The table lists approximately 190,000 distinct CDR3 sequences, roughly 31% of them singletons, with roughly 4% in the top ten. Breast cancer patients provided tissue from their axillary draining lymph nodes. The source of the sample is a study of breast tumors, draining lymph nodes, adjacent tissues. Study outcomes and limitations: That most tumor T cells come from lymph nodes remained unproven. The data were judged consistent with most tumor T cells coming from lymph node and expanding in tumor. Tumor and nontumor repertoires were significantly more similar in luminal-like than in basal-like breast cancer. Tumor repertoires ranked between lymph nodes and nontumor tissue in diversity, with V and J gene preferences.

The sequencing sample was made of axillary lymph node tissue. The chain is built from TRBV30 and TRBJ2-3, with TRBD1 identical over 7 bases. This TCR derives from a female donor with breast cancer. Some clones in this sample may be carry-over from other donors' samples. The CDR3 here is CAWSSGDSSTDTQYF. Written as DNA, the CDR3 is TGTGCCTGGAGCTCAGGGGACAGTAGCACAGATACGCAGTATTTT.